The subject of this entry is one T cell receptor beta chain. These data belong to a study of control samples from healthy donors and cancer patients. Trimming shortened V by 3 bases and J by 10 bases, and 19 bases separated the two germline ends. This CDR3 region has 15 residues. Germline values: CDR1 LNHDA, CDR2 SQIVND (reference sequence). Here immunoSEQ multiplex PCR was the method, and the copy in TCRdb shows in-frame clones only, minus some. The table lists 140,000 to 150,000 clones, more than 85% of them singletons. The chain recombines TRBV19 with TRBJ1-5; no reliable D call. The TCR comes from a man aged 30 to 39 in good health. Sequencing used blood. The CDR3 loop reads CASSIFLSARLPQHF. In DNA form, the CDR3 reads TGTGCCAGTAGTATTTTTTTGTCCGCTCGTCTTCCCCAGCATTTT.